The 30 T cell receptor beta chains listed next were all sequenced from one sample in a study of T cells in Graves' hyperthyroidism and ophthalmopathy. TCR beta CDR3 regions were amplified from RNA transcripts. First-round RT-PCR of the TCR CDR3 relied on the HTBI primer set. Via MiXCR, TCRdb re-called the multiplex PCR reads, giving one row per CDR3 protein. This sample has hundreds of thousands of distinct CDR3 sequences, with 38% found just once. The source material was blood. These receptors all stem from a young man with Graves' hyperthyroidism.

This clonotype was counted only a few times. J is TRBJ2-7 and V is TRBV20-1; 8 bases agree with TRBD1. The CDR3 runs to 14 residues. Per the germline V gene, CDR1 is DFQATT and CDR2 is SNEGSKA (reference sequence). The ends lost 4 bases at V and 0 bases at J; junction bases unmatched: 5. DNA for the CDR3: TGCAGTGCTATCCGGGACAGGAGCTCCTACGAGCAGTACTTC. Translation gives CSAIRDRSSYEQYF.

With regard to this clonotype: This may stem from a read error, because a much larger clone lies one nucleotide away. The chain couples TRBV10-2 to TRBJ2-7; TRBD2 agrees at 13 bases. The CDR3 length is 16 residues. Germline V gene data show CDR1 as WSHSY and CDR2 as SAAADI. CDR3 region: CASSEGLAGVGYEQHF. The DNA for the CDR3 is TGCGCCAGCAGTGAGGGACTAGCGGGGGTAGGTTACGAGCAGCACTTC.

The CDR3 reads CASSRGLVSYEQYF. The CDR3 bases are TGTGCCAGCAGTCGCGGACTAGTCTCCTACGAGCAGTACTTC. This chain joins TRBV6-5 and TRBJ2-7; TRBD2 matches at 7 bases. V gave up 5 bases and J gave up 0 bases; unmatched junction bases: 4. Germline V lookup: CDR1 MNHEY, CDR2 SVGAGI. The CDR3 covers 14 residues.

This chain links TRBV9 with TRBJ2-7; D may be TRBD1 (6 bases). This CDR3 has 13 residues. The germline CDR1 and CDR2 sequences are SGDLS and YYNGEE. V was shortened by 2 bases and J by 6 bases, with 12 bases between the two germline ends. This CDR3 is CASSVYRVSEQYF. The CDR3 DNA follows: TGTGCCAGCAGCGTCTACAGGGTCAGCGAGCAGTACTTC.

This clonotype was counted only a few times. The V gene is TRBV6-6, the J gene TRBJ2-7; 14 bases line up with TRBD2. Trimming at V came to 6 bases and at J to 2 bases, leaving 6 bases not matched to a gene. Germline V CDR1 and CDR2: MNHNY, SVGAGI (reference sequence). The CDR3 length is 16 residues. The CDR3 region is CASSSGLAGEPYEQYF. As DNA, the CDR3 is TGTGCCAGCAGCTCGGGACTAGCGGGAGAACCCTACGAGCAGTACTTC.

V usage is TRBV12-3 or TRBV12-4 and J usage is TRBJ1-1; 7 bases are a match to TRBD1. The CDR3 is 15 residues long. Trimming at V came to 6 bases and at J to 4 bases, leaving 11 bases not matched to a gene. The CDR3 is CASSPHKGAVTEAFF. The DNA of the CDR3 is TGTGCCAGCAGCCCTCATAAGGGGGCGGTCACTGAAGCTTTCTTT.

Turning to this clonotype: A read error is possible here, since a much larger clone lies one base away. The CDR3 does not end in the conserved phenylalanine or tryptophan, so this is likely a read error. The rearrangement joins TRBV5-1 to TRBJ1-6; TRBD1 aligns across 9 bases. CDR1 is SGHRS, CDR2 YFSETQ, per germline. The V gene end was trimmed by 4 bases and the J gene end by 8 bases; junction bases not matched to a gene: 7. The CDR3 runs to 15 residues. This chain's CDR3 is CASSPGQGIHSPLHL. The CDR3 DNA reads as TGCGCCAGCAGCCCGGGACAGGGTATCCATTCACCCCTCCACCTT.

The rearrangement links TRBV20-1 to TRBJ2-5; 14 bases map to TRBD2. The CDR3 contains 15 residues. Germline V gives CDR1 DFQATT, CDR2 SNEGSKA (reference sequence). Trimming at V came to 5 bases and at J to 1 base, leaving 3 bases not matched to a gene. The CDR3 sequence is CSAVGTSGSQETQYF. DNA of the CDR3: TGCAGTGCTGTCGGGACTAGCGGGAGCCAAGAGACCCAGTACTTC.

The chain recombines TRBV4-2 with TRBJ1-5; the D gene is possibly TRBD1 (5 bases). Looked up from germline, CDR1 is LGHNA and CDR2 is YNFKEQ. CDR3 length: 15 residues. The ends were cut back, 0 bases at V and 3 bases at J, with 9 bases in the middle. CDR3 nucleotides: TGTGCCAGCAGCCAAGATGTGGGGGACAATCAGCCCCAGCATTTT. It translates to CASSQDVGDNQPQHF.

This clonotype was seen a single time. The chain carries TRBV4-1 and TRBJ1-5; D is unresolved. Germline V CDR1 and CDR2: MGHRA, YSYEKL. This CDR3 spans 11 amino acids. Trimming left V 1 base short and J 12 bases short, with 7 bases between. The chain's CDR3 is CASSQGADQHF. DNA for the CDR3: TGCGCCAGCAGCCAAGGGGCGGACCAGCATTTT.

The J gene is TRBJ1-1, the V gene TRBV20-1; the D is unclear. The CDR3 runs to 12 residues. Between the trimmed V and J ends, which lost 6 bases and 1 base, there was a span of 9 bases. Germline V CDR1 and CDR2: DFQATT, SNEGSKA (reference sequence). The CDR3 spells CSAETENTEAFF. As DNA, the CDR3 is TGCAGTGCCGAGACGGAGAACACTGAAGCTTTCTTT.

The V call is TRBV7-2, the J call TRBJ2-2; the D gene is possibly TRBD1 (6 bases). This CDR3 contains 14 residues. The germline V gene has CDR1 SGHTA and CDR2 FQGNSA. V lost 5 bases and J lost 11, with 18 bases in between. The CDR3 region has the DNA TGTGCCAGCAGCGGCGTACAGGGTTTGGGCGAGCTGTTTTTT. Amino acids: CASSGVQGLGELFF.

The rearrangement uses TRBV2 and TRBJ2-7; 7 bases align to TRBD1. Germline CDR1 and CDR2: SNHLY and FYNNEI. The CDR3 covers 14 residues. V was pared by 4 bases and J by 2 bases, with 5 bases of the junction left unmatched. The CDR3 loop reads CASSGPGQAYEQYF. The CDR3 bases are TGTGCCAGCAGTGGCCCCGGACAGGCCTACGAGCAGTACTTC.

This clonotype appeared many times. The CDR3 sequence is CASSWGRGDTEAFF. In DNA, the CDR3 is TGCGCCAGCAGCTGGGGTCGAGGGGACACTGAAGCTTTCTTT. V and J are TRBV5-1 and TRBJ1-1, with a tentative D call TRBD1 (5 bases). Germline CDR1 reads SGHRS; CDR2 reads YFSETQ. This CDR3 spans 14 amino acids. Trimming took off 3 bases at V and 3 bases at J, with 12 bases between the two ends.

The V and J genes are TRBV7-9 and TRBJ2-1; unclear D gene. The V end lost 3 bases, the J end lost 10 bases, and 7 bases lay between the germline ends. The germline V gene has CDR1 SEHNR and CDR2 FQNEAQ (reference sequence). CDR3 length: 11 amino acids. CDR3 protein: CASSLATEQFF. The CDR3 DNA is TGTGCCAGCAGCTTGGCCACGGAGCAGTTCTTC.

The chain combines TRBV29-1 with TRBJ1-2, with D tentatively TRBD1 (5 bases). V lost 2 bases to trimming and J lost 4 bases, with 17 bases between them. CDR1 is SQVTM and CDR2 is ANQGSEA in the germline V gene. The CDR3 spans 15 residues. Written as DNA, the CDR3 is TGCAGCGTTGAATCGTCGGGGAGGGGTGGCTATGGCTACACCTTC. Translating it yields CSVESSGRGGYGYTF.

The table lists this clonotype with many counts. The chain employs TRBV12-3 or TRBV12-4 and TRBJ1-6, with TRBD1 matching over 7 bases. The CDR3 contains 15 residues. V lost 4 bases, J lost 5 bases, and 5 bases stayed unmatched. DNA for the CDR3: TGTGCCAGCAGTTACCGGGACAGTCATAATTCACCCCTCCACTTT. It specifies CASSYRDSHNSPLHF.

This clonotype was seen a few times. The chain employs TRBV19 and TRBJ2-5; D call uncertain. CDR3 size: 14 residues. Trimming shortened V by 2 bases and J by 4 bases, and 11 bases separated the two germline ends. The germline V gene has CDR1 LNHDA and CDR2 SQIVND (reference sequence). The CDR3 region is CASSIREDGETQYF. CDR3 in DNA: TGTGCCAGTAGTATAAGGGAAGATGGAGAGACCCAGTACTTC.

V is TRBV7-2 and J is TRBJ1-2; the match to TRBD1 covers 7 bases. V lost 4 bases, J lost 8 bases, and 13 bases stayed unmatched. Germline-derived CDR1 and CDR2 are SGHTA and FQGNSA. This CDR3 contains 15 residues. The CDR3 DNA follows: TGTGCCAGCAGCTGGGGGGACAGTTTTTTAAGAGGCTACACCTTC. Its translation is CASSWGDSFLRGYTF.

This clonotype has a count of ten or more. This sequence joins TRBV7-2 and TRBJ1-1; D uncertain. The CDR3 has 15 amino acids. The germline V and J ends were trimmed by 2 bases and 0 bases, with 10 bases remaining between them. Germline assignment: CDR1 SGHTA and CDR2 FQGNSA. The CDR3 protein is CASSLRAFLNTEAFF. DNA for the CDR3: TGTGCCAGCAGCTTAAGGGCCTTCCTGAACACTGAAGCTTTCTTT.

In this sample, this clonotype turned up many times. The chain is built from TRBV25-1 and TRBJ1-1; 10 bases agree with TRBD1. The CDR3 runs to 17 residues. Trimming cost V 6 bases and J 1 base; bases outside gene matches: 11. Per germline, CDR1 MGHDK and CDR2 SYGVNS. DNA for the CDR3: TGTGCCAGCAGAAACTGGGAGACAGGGGGCTCGAACACTGAAGCTTTCTTT. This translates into CASRNWETGGSNTEAFF.

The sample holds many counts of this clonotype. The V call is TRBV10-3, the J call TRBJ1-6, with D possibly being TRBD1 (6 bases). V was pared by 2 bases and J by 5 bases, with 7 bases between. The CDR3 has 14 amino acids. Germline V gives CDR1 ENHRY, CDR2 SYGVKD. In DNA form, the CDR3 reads TGTGCCATCAGTGAGGGACAGAATAATTCACCCCTCCACTTT. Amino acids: CAISEGQNNSPLHF.

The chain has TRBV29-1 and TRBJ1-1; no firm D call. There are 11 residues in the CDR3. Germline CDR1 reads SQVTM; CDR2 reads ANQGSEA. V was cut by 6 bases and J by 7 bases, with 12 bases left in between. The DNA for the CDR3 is TGCAGCGTCGCATGGAATCGTGAAGCTTTCTTT. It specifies CSVAWNREAFF. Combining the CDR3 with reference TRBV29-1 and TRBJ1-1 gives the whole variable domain SAVISQKPSRDICQRGTSLTIQCQVDSQVTMMFWYRQQPGQSLTLIATANQGSEATYESGFVIDKFPISRPNLTFSTLTVSNMSPEDSSIYLCSVAWNREAFFGQGTRLTVV.

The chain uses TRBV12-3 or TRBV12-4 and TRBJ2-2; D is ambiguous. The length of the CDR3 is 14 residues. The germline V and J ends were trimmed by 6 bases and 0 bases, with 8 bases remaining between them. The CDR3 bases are TGTGCCAGCAGGGGCGCTGCGAACACCGGGGAGCTGTTTTTT. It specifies CASRGAANTGELFF.

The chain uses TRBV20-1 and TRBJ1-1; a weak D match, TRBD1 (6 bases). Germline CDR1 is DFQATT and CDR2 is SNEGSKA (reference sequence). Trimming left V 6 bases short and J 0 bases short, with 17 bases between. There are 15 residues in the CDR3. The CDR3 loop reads CSARPGDRMNTEAFF. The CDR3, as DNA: TGCAGTGCCCGCCCCGGAGACAGGATGAACACTGAAGCTTTCTTT.

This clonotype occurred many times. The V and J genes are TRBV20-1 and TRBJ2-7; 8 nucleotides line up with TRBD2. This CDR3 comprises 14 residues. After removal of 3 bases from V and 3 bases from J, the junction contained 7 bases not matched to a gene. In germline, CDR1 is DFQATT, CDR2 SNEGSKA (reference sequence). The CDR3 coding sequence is TGCAGTGCTAGCCGGGTAGCGGGGAGCTACGAGCAGTACTTC. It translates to CSASRVAGSYEQYF.

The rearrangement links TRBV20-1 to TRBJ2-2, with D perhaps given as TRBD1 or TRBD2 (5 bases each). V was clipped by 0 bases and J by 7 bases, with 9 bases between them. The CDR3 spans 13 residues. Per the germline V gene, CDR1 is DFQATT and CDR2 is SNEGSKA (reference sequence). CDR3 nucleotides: TGCAGTGCTAGAGATGGGGGTGACGGGGAGCTGTTTTTT. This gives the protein CSARDGGDGELFF.

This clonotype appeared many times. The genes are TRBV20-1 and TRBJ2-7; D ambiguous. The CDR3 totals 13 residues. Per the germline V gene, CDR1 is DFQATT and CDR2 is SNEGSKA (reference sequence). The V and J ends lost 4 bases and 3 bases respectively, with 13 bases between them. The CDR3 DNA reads TGCAGTGCTACGCCGATTACGGGCTACGAGCAGTACTTC. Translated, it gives CSATPITGYEQYF.

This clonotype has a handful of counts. The CDR3 loop reads CASSVGNMNTEAFF. The CDR3 region has the DNA TGTGCCAGCAGCGTAGGGAATATGAACACTGAAGCTTTCTTT. The rearrangement links TRBV9 to TRBJ1-1; D is unresolved. The CDR3 is 14 residues long. The V and J ends lost 0 bases and 0 bases respectively, with 6 bases between them. Germline values: CDR1 SGDLS, CDR2 YYNGEE.

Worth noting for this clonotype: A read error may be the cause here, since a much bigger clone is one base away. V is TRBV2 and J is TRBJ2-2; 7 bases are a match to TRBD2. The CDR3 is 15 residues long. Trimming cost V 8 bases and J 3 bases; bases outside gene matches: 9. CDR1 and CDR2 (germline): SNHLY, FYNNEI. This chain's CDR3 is CASGAPTSDTGELFF. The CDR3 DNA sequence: TGTGCCAGCGGCGCGCCAACTAGCGACACCGGGGAGCTGTTTTTT.